These T cell receptor beta chains were read from a single sample in a study of blood T cell repertoires in COVID-19. TCRdb keeps only in-frame clones here, not all; method: immunoSEQ multiplex PCR. The repertoire holds about 310,000 clones, with approximately 89% as singletons. The material sequenced was peripheral blood. Receptors were obtained from a woman between 45 and 65 years old who had recovered from COVID-19. Both conserved end residues are part of each CDR3. The D gene is left open where the match is weak. Expanded clones are given a class, and other clones once, few, many or no size at all.

D gene: TRBD2; clone size: -; J gene: TRBJ2-1; V gene: TRBV29-1; CDR3 DNA: TGCAGCGTGGTCCGAGCGGGGGAAGTAAATGAGCAGTTCTTC; CDR3 protein: CSVVRAGEVNEQFF
D gene: TRBD1; clone size: -; J gene: TRBJ2-7; V gene: TRBV28; CDR3 DNA: TGTGCCAGCAGAACACACAGGGGGATGCGCTACGAGCAGTACTTC; CDR3 protein: CASRTHRGMRYEQYF
D gene: -; clone size: -; J gene: TRBJ1-1; V gene: TRBV6-1; CDR3 DNA: TGTGCCAGCAGTGAATGGGGGGGCCACACTGAAGCTTTCTTT; CDR3 protein: CASSEWGGHTEAFF
D gene: -; clone size: -; J gene: TRBJ1-2; V gene: TRBV5-6; CDR3 DNA: TGTGCCAGCAGCATGCCAGGCTATGGCTACACCTTC; CDR3 protein: CASSMPGYGYTF
D gene: -; clone size: -; J gene: TRBJ1-1; V gene: TRBV6-2/TRBV6-3; CDR3 DNA: TGTGCCAGCAGCCTCGGTGGAGGGAGGACTGAAGCTTTCTTT; CDR3 protein: CASSLGGGRTEAFF
D gene: -; clone size: once; J gene: TRBJ2-7; V gene: TRBV7-2; CDR3 DNA: TGTGCCAGCAGCTTACCCAACTCCTACGAGCAGTACTTC; CDR3 protein: CASSLPNSYEQYF
D gene: TRBD2; clone size: -; J gene: TRBJ2-7; V gene: TRBV7-2; CDR3 DNA: TGTGCCAGCAGCTTTGCGGGAGGGTCCTACGAGCAGTACTTC; CDR3 protein: CASSFAGGSYEQYF
D gene: -; clone size: few; J gene: TRBJ2-5; V gene: TRBV9; CDR3 DNA: TGTGCCAGCAGCGTAACTTCGACTATTGGGGAGACCCAGTACTTC; CDR3 protein: CASSVTSTIGETQYF
D gene: -; clone size: -; J gene: TRBJ2-2; V gene: TRBV7-2; CDR3 DNA: TGTGCCAGCAGCTCCTCCGGGAGTAGCGCCACCGGGGAGCTGTTTTTT; CDR3 protein: CASSSSGSSATGELFF
D gene: -; clone size: once; J gene: TRBJ1-1; V gene: TRBV6-2/TRBV6-3; CDR3 DNA: TGTGCCAGCAGTTACCCCGCGGAGGTGATAACTAACACTGAAGCTTTCTTT; CDR3 protein: CASSYPAEVITNTEAFF
D gene: -; clone size: once; J gene: TRBJ1-1; V gene: TRBV28; CDR3 DNA: TGTGCCAGCAGCCACAGCACTGAAGCTTTCTTT; CDR3 protein: CASSHSTEAFF
D gene: -; clone size: -; J gene: TRBJ2-7; V gene: TRBV11-2; CDR3 DNA: TGTGCCAGCAGCTTAGATTGGGCAGGGGAGCAGTACTTC; CDR3 protein: CASSLDWAGEQYF
D gene: -; clone size: -; J gene: TRBJ2-1; V gene: TRBV28; CDR3 DNA: TGTGCCAGCGGGCTTTTCTTCTCGGCCTACAATGAGCAGTTCTTC; CDR3 protein: CASGLFFSAYNEQFF
D gene: TRBD1; clone size: -; J gene: TRBJ1-6; V gene: TRBV7-3; CDR3 DNA: TGTGCCAGCAGCTTAGACAGGGGTAATTCACCCCTCCACTTT; CDR3 protein: CASSLDRGNSPLHF
D gene: TRBD2; clone size: -; J gene: TRBJ2-3; V gene: TRBV7-8; CDR3 DNA: TGTGCCAGCAGCTTAGTGGGGACTAGCGGGAGGGGCCCAGATACGCAGTATTTT; CDR3 protein: CASSLVGTSGRGPDTQYF
D gene: -; clone size: -; J gene: TRBJ1-1; V gene: TRBV4-3; CDR3 DNA: TGCGCCAGCAGCCCCCCGGGGAGTGGCACTGAAGCTTTCTTT; CDR3 protein: CASSPPGSGTEAFF
D gene: -; clone size: few; J gene: TRBJ1-4; V gene: TRBV7-9; CDR3 DNA: TGTGCCAGCAGCTTATACAGCACAACTAATGAAAAACTGTTTTTT; CDR3 protein: CASSLYSTTNEKLFF
D gene: TRBD1; clone size: -; J gene: TRBJ2-7; V gene: TRBV27; CDR3 DNA: TGTGCCAGCAGTTTAAACAGGGGGCGGGTCGAGCAGTACTTC; CDR3 protein: CASSLNRGRVEQYF
D gene: -; clone size: -; J gene: TRBJ2-7; V gene: TRBV28; CDR3 DNA: TGTGCCAGCACAGGCCCTTTACTGAGCTCCTACGAGCAGTACTTC; CDR3 protein: CASTGPLLSSYEQYF
D gene: -; clone size: -; J gene: TRBJ2-1; V gene: TRBV28; CDR3 DNA: TGTGCCAGCAGTTTATTTTACAGGGATGCATACAATGAGCAGTTCTTC; CDR3 protein: CASSLFYRDAYNEQFF
D gene: TRBD2; clone size: once; J gene: TRBJ2-7; V gene: TRBV28; CDR3 DNA: TGTGCCAGCAGTACGGGACTAGCGGGTTCCTACGAGCAGTACTTC; CDR3 protein: CASSTGLAGSYEQYF
D gene: -; clone size: few; J gene: TRBJ2-7; V gene: TRBV28; CDR3 DNA: TGTGCCAGCAGCCACGCGAGTGGGCTAAAGCCGTACTTC; CDR3 protein: CASSHASGLKPYF
D gene: TRBD2; clone size: -; J gene: TRBJ2-1; V gene: TRBV9; CDR3 DNA: TGTGCCAGCAGCGTAGCGGGAGGGCCCCACAATGAGCAGTTCTTC; CDR3 protein: CASSVAGGPHNEQFF
D gene: -; clone size: -; J gene: TRBJ1-1; V gene: TRBV30; CDR3 DNA: TGTGCCTGGATCCCCTCCCAGCGGACTAGGATGAACACTGAAGCTTTCTTT; CDR3 protein: CAWIPSQRTRMNTEAFF
D gene: -; clone size: -; J gene: TRBJ1-1; V gene: TRBV28; CDR3 DNA: TGTGCCAGCTTAAGGGGCCAAGGGATCGCTGAAGCTTTCTTT; CDR3 protein: CASLRGQGIAEAFF
D gene: -; clone size: -; J gene: TRBJ2-7; V gene: TRBV3-1/TRBV3-2; CDR3 DNA: TGTGCCAGCAGCCCGAAACCCGGGACTTCCTACCCGCGCTCCTACGAGCAGTACTTC; CDR3 protein: CASSPKPGTSYPRSYEQYF
D gene: TRBD1; clone size: -; J gene: TRBJ1-6; V gene: TRBV5-1; CDR3 DNA: TGCGCCAGCAGCTGGACGACAGGGAAGGATAATTCACCCCTCCACTTT; CDR3 protein: CASSWTTGKDNSPLHF
D gene: -; clone size: -; J gene: TRBJ1-5; V gene: TRBV2; CDR3 DNA: TGTGCCAGCAGTGAATTACAGGGCGACCTCAATCAGCCCCAGCATTTT; CDR3 protein: CASSELQGDLNQPQHF
D gene: TRBD2; clone size: -; J gene: TRBJ2-7; V gene: TRBV3-1/TRBV3-2; CDR3 DNA: TGTGCCAGCAGCCTCAGCGGGAGCTCCTACGAGCAGTACTTC; CDR3 protein: CASSLSGSSYEQYF
D gene: -; clone size: few; J gene: TRBJ2-7; V gene: TRBV3-1/TRBV3-2; CDR3 DNA: TGTGCCAGCAGCCAAGATCCCCTAGCCCACGAGCAGTACTTC; CDR3 protein: CASSQDPLAHEQYF
D gene: TRBD2; clone size: few; J gene: TRBJ2-7; V gene: TRBV7-8; CDR3 DNA: TGTGCCAGCAGCTGGACTAGCGGGAGGGGAGAGCAGTACTTC; CDR3 protein: CASSWTSGRGEQYF
D gene: TRBD1; clone size: -; J gene: TRBJ1-1; V gene: TRBV6-5; CDR3 DNA: TGTGCCAGCAGGAGACAGGGTAACACTGAAGCTTTCTTT; CDR3 protein: CASRRQGNTEAFF
D gene: -; clone size: -; J gene: TRBJ1-6; V gene: TRBV9; CDR3 DNA: TGTGCCAGCAGCGCCCAGGGATCCTATAATTCACCCCTCCACTTT; CDR3 protein: CASSAQGSYNSPLHF
D gene: -; clone size: -; J gene: TRBJ1-4; V gene: TRBV29-1; CDR3 DNA: TGCAGCGTTGAACTGGACAACAGGGTAACCTTT; CDR3 protein: CSVELDNRVTF
D gene: -; clone size: -; J gene: TRBJ2-1; V gene: TRBV10-3; CDR3 DNA: TGTGCCATCAGTAATAGAGGGGGTTCCAATGAGCAGTTCTTC; CDR3 protein: CAISNRGGSNEQFF
D gene: TRBD2; clone size: few; J gene: TRBJ2-3; V gene: TRBV4-1; CDR3 DNA: TGCGCCAGCAGCCAAGAGGCGGGAGGGCCTGGAGATACGCAGTATTTT; CDR3 protein: CASSQEAGGPGDTQYF
D gene: TRBD2; clone size: once; J gene: TRBJ2-1; V gene: TRBV28; CDR3 DNA: TGTGCCAGCAGTTTAAAGGGGACTAGCAGATACAATGAGCAGTTCTTC; CDR3 protein: CASSLKGTSRYNEQFF
D gene: -; clone size: -; J gene: TRBJ1-4; V gene: TRBV7-9; CDR3 DNA: TGTGCCAGCAGCCGCGGGACCGACGCCGCAACTAATGAAAAACTGTTTTTT; CDR3 protein: CASSRGTDAATNEKLFF
D gene: -; clone size: -; J gene: TRBJ2-2; V gene: TRBV29-1; CDR3 DNA: TGCAGCGTTGCGGGGTGGGAGGTCGGGACCGGAGAGCTGTTTTTT; CDR3 protein: CSVAGWEVGTGELFF
D gene: -; clone size: -; J gene: TRBJ1-6; V gene: TRBV6-2/TRBV6-3; CDR3 DNA: TGTGCCAGCAGTCCCGTGAGGTTGAATTCACCCCTCCACTTT; CDR3 protein: CASSPVRLNSPLHF
D gene: -; clone size: once; J gene: TRBJ1-1; V gene: TRBV29-1; CDR3 DNA: TGCAGCGCTGTACCCGGGGGGGACACTGAAGCTTTCTTT; CDR3 protein: CSAVPGGDTEAFF
D gene: -; clone size: -; J gene: TRBJ1-2; V gene: TRBV9; CDR3 DNA: TGTGCCAGCAGCGCCGACGATAGCTATGGAGGCTACACCTTC; CDR3 protein: CASSADDSYGGYTF
D gene: TRBD2; clone size: -; J gene: TRBJ2-3; V gene: TRBV7-9; CDR3 DNA: TGTGCCAGCAGCTTAGGAGAGCGGGACCCTTCCTATACGCAGTATTTT; CDR3 protein: CASSLGERDPSYTQYF
D gene: TRBD2; clone size: -; J gene: TRBJ2-3; V gene: TRBV11-2; CDR3 DNA: TGTGCCAGCAGCTCGCGGGGGGTTTGGGATACGCAGTATTTT; CDR3 protein: CASSSRGVWDTQYF
D gene: -; clone size: -; J gene: TRBJ1-2; V gene: TRBV7-2; CDR3 DNA: TGTGCCAGCAGCTTTAAGACAGAGAACTATGGCTACACCTTC; CDR3 protein: CASSFKTENYGYTF
D gene: -; clone size: once; J gene: TRBJ1-2; V gene: TRBV27; CDR3 DNA: TGTGCCAGCAGTGGAGGGGACGCCCCGATTTATGGCTACACCTTC; CDR3 protein: CASSGGDAPIYGYTF
D gene: TRBD2; clone size: -; J gene: TRBJ2-7; V gene: TRBV11-2; CDR3 DNA: TGTGCCAGCAGCTGGGGGGGGAGCTACGAGCAGTACTTC; CDR3 protein: CASSWGGSYEQYF
D gene: -; clone size: -; J gene: TRBJ2-1; V gene: TRBV29-1; CDR3 DNA: TGCAGCGTTCTGCCGCGGATGATCTACAATGAGCAGTTCTTC; CDR3 protein: CSVLPRMIYNEQFF
D gene: -; clone size: -; J gene: TRBJ2-7; V gene: TRBV7-9; CDR3 DNA: TGTGCCAGCAGCTTAGCGAGCCACGAGCAGTACTTC; CDR3 protein: CASSLASHEQYF
D gene: -; clone size: -; J gene: TRBJ2-1; V gene: TRBV24-1; CDR3 DNA: TGTGCCACCAGTGGGCCGGGTTCCAATGAGCAGTTCTTC; CDR3 protein: CATSGPGSNEQFF
D gene: TRBD2; clone size: -; J gene: TRBJ2-3; V gene: TRBV7-2; CDR3 DNA: TGTGCCAGCAGCTCCCTTGGGGGTCTAGCGGGGGGGACAGATACGCAGTATTTT; CDR3 protein: CASSSLGGLAGGTDTQYF
D gene: -; clone size: -; J gene: TRBJ1-4; V gene: TRBV2; CDR3 DNA: TGTGCCAGCAGGCCCCAACCCGGGTTGAGTGAAAAACTGTTTTTT; CDR3 protein: CASRPQPGLSEKLFF
D gene: -; clone size: -; J gene: TRBJ1-5; V gene: TRBV19; CDR3 DNA: TGTGCCAGTAGTATAGAGCGGGCAGTGAATCAGCCCCAGCATTTT; CDR3 protein: CASSIERAVNQPQHF
D gene: -; clone size: -; J gene: TRBJ1-1; V gene: TRBV28; CDR3 DNA: TGTGCCAGCAGTTTCACAGGTGCTGAAGCTTTCTTT; CDR3 protein: CASSFTGAEAFF
D gene: -; clone size: -; J gene: TRBJ2-2; V gene: TRBV12-5; CDR3 DNA: TGTGCTAGTGCAGGGCCGAACACCGGGGAGCTGTTTTTT; CDR3 protein: CASAGPNTGELFF
D gene: -; clone size: few; J gene: TRBJ1-2; V gene: TRBV7-9; CDR3 DNA: TGTGCCAGCAGCTTAGACGGGAACTATGGCTACACCTTC; CDR3 protein: CASSLDGNYGYTF